This T cell receptor beta chain was sequenced in a study of T cells in Graves' hyperthyroidism and ophthalmopathy. V dropped 5 bases and J dropped 8; count of bases not matched to a gene: 11. This CDR3 region has 17 residues. The germline V gene encodes CDR1 SGHNT and CDR2 YENEEA. Amplified TCR beta CDR3 regions derived from RNA transcripts. HTBI primers were the set used in a first-round RT-PCR of the TCR CDR3. TCRdb ran MiXCR on the multiplex PCR reads and lists one entry per CDR3 protein. The sample holds some 600,000 distinct CDR3 sequences; about 15% are singletons and the top ten take less than 6%. It was uncontrolled infection, other autoimmune disease, pregnancy or lactation that excluded patients. The blood sample predates any ophthalmopathy symptoms, coming from first hyperthyroidism diagnosis.

The chain uses TRBV11-3 and TRBJ2-1, with TRBD2 identical over 14 bases. The sequenced sample was blood. The sequence derives from a woman aged 25 to 45 with Graves' hyperthyroidism that later progressed to Graves' ophthalmopathy. DNA for the CDR3: TGTGCCAGCAGCCCTAGCCCCGGGACTAGCGGGAGTGATGAGCAGTTCTTC. Translation: CASSPSPGTSGSDEQFF.